Presented here are 10 T cell receptor beta chains from one specimen sequenced in a study of T cell changes during pregnancy in multiple sclerosis. Using immunoSEQ multiplex PCR, the repertoire was profiled, and TCRdb retains in-frame clones only, with some absent. The table has 60,000 or so clones, around 93% seen once. The source was CD4+ T cells from peripheral blood mononuclear cells, collected before pregnancy. These receptor sequences come from a female donor with multiple sclerosis, enrolled in a pregnancy study.

The rearrangement uses TRBV5-4 and TRBJ2-5, with D perhaps matching TRBD1 (6 bases). The end of the DNA is better explained by TRBJ2-7, so the J call may be wrong. The CDR3 spans 13 residues. In germline, CDR1 is SGHNT, CDR2 YYREEE (reference sequence). The CDR3 DNA sequence: TGTGCCAGCAGCTCACGACAGGCGGACGAGCAGTACTTC. Residues: CASSSRQADEQYF.

The rearrangement links TRBV18 to TRBJ1-5; D gene ambiguous. V was pared by 3 bases and J by 4 bases, with 7 bases between. The V gene's germline CDR1 is KGHSH and CDR2 LQKENI. CDR3 size: 13 residues. DNA for the CDR3: TGTGCCAGCTCACCCTCCCAGAATCAGCCCCAGCATTTT. It translates to CASSPSQNQPQHF.

The chain is built from TRBV9 and TRBJ2-3; D is perhaps TRBD2 (5 bases). The germline gives CDR1 SGDLS, CDR2 YYNGEE. This CDR3 has 14 amino acids. V was shortened by 0 bases and J by 5 bases, with 10 bases between the two germline ends. The CDR3 is CASSVDLAEDTQYF. The DNA of the CDR3 is TGTGCCAGCAGCGTAGATCTAGCCGAAGATACGCAGTATTTT.

The chain is built from TRBV28 and TRBJ2-7; D may be TRBD2 (6 bases). Germline assignment: CDR1 MDHEN and CDR2 SYDVKM. The CDR3 contains 13 residues. The V end lost 7 bases, the J end lost 1 base, and 11 bases lay between the germline ends. The DNA of the CDR3 is TGTGCCAGCACGGCGGGACCTTCCTACGAGCAGTACTTC. As protein: CASTAGPSYEQYF. Filled out from reference TRBV28 and TRBJ2-7, the complete variable domain reads DVKVTQSSRYLVKRTGEKVFLECVQDMDHENMFWYRQDPGLGLRLIYFSYDVKMKEKGDIPEGYSVSREKKERFSLILESASTNQTSMYLCASTAGPSYEQYFGPGTRLTVT.

The chain carries TRBV21-1 and TRBJ1-5; the table's D call TRBD1 went unverified against the DNA. TRBV21-1 is marked as a pseudogene. The CDR3 totals 17 residues. The DNA of the CDR3 is TGTGCCAGCAGCCATGCGTGGGACAGGGGACGATGTCAGCCCCAGCATTTT. This encodes CASSHAWDRGRCQPQHF.

J is TRBJ2-7 and V is TRBV5-4, with 7 bases that match TRBD1. V lost 7 bases and J lost 1; bases outside the gene matches: 8. CDR3 length equals 14 residues. The V gene's germline CDR1 is SGHNT and CDR2 YYREEE (reference sequence). CDR3 bases: TGTGCCAGCTCGAACCCGGGACAGTCCTACGAGCAGTACTTC. Protein: CASSNPGQSYEQYF. Together with reference TRBV5-4 and TRBJ2-7, the CDR3 gives the full variable domain: ETGVTQSPTHLIKTRGQQVTLRCSSQSGHNTVSWYQQALGQGPQFIFQYYREEENGRGNFPPRFSGLQFPNYSSELNVNALELDDSALYLCASSNPGQSYEQYFGPGTRLTVT.

V gene TRBV7-2 combines with J gene TRBJ1-2; possibly TRBD1 for D (6 bases). In germline, CDR1 is SGHTA, CDR2 FQGNSA. Trimming left V 6 bases short and J 4 bases short, with 18 bases between. This CDR3 region has 15 residues. The CDR3 DNA follows: TGTGCCAGCAGGGGGGCAGGGCGCGAGGGCTATGGCTACACCTTC. Its translation: CASRGAGREGYGYTF.

The rearrangement joins TRBV2 to TRBJ2-3; the D gene is possibly TRBD2 (5 bases). V shed 4 bases and J shed 4 bases, with 6 bases lying between them. CDR3 length: 12 amino acids. Germline V gene data show CDR1 as SNHLY and CDR2 as FYNNEI. The CDR3 sequence: CASSGESDTQYF. For the CDR3, the DNA is TGTGCCAGCAGTGGGGAGTCAGATACGCAGTATTTT.

V is TRBV19 and J is TRBJ2-1, with 13 bases that match TRBD2. The CDR3 is made up of 18 amino acids. V lost 6 bases to trimming and J lost 6 bases; unmatched junction nucleotides: 14. From germline, CDR1 is LNHDA and CDR2 SQIVND (reference sequence). The CDR3 nucleotides are TGTGCCAGTAGCGATCGGTATCCGGGACTAGCGGGGTTCAATGAGCAGTTCTTC. Translating it yields CASSDRYPGLAGFNEQFF. The full variable domain, rest sourced from reference TRBV19 and TRBJ2-1, is DGGITQSPKYLFRKEGQNVTLSCEQNLNHDAMYWYRQDPGQGLRLIYYSQIVNDFQKGDIAEGYSVSREKKESFPLTVTSAQKNPTAFYLCASSDRYPGLAGFNEQFFGPGTRLTVL.

The gene calls are TRBV15 and TRBJ1-5; D may be TRBD1 (6 bases). The ends were cut back, 5 bases at V and 4 bases at J, with 18 bases in the middle. CDR3 size: 16 residues. Germline V CDR1 and CDR2: LNHNV, YYDKDF (reference sequence). This chain's CDR3 is CATSSGVAGPNQPQHF. In DNA form, the CDR3 reads TGTGCCACCAGCTCAGGGGTGGCAGGGCCTAATCAGCCCCAGCATTTT.